The T cell receptor beta chain described here comes from a study of blood T cell repertoires in COVID-19. Across the study: Both acute and convalescent COVID-19 samples were obtained from the United States, Italy and Spain. From T cells, B-cell-depleted T cells, or PBMCs came the material, which was cDNA or gDNA.

The Seattle site enrolled patients during active infection and followed them longitudinally. In the study's own analysis: Counts of nucleated cells, estimated from reference gene primer amplification, were obtained. Profiling relied on immunoSEQ multiplex PCR, and the TCRdb table lists in-frame clones only, not all of them. V and J calls plus clone size are reproduced from that table; the DNA served to infer D and trimming. The sample comprises 210,000 or so clones, around 90% of which are singletons, and approximately 2.6% rests with the top ten. V shed 6 bases, J shed 1 base, and the junction held 5 bases outside the gene matches. The CDR3 runs to 14 residues. Germline CDR1 and CDR2: MDHEN and SYDVKM.

The receptor comes from a man aged 30-40 years with COVID-19, enrolled during active disease. Sequencing was carried out using peripheral blood. This rearrangement joins TRBV28 to TRBJ1-2; 7 bases line up with TRBD1. The CDR3 DNA follows: TGTGCCAGCAGCCCGGGACAGATTAACTATGGCTACACCTTC. Translating it yields CASSPGQINYGYTF.